A selection of T cell receptor beta chains follows, all from one sample in a study of T cell responses to AZD1222 COVID-19 vaccine. Sequenced by immunoSEQ multiplex PCR; TCRdb stores in-frame clones only, minus some. This sample carries about 220,000 clones, about 93% of them seen once, and the ten largest clones take approximately 1%. Material: peripheral blood, obtained on day 0 of MenACWY control vaccination. These TCRs come from an adult in good health. The CDR3 runs from the conserved cysteine through the conserved F or W. D genes are given only for firm matches. A row's size may be missing; if present it is once, few, many or a size class.

D gene,V gene,clone size,J gene,CDR3 DNA,CDR3 protein
TRBD1,TRBV7-3,NA,TRBJ1-4,TGTGCCAGCAGCTTAACCGGGACAGGGGTTGAAAAACTGTTTTTT,CASSLTGTGVEKLFF
NA,TRBV2,few,TRBJ2-5,TGTGCCAGCTCCCGGGTCGGACAAGAGACCCAGTACTTC,CASSRVGQETQYF
TRBD1,TRBV5-1,NA,TRBJ1-3,TGCGCCAGCAGCCCCAACGGACAGGGCCTGAACACCATATATTTT,CASSPNGQGLNTIYF
NA,TRBV3-1/TRBV3-2,NA,TRBJ1-2,TGTGCCAGCAGCCCCCAGCAGTTCGGGGGAACCTATGGCTACACCTTC,CASSPQQFGGTYGYTF
NA,TRBV5-1,NA,TRBJ2-5,TGCGCCAGCAGCCCGGTGGAAGGGTTAGAGACCCAGTACTTC,CASSPVEGLETQYF
NA,TRBV6-6,NA,TRBJ1-5,TGTGCCAGCAGTCGGGTGCCGAAGGTGAGCAATCAGCCCCAGCATTTT,CASSRVPKVSNQPQHF
NA,TRBV19,NA,TRBJ1-2,TGTGCCAGTAGTATACTTAGCGCTAACTATGGCTACACCTTC,CASSILSANYGYTF
NA,TRBV6-2/TRBV6-3,few,TRBJ2-3,TGTGCCAGCAGTTACTCGATTGTTAGACCAGATACGCAGTATTTT,CASSYSIVRPDTQYF
NA,TRBV7-2,NA,TRBJ1-1,TGTGCCAGCAGCTCGAGAACAGGGTTGGTTGAAGCTTTCTTT,CASSSRTGLVEAFF
NA,TRBV18,NA,TRBJ1-2,TGTGCCAGCTCACCCAACGAGGATAACTATGGCTACACCTTC,CASSPNEDNYGYTF